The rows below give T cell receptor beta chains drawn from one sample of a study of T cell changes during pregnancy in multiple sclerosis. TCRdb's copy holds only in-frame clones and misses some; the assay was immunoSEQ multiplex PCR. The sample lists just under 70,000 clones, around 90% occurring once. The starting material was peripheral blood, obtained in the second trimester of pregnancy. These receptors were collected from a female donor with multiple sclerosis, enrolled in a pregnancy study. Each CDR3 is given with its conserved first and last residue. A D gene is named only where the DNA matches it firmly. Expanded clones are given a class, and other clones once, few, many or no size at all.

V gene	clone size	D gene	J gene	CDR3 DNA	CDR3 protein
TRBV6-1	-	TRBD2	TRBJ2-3	TGTGCCAGCAGTGTTGCGGGGGGCACAGATACGCAGTATTTT	CASSVAGGTDTQYF
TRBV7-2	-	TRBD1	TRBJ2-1	TGTGCCAGCAGCCAAGACAGGGGGCCAAACAATGAGCAGTTCTTC	CASSQDRGPNNEQFF
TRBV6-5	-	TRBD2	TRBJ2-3	TGTGCCAGCAGTGTCCTAGCGGGGGGCACAGATACGCAGTATTTT	CASSVLAGGTDTQYF
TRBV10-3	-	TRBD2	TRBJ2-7	TGTGCCATCAGTTTTAGCGGGGATGGAGGCGAGCAGTACTTC	CAISFSGDGGEQYF
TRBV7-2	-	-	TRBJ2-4	TGTGCCAGCAGTAGGGAGTTAGCCAAAAACATTCAGTACTTC	CASSRELAKNIQYF
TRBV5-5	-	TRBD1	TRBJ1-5	TGTGCCAGCAGCGTGGGACAGGGGGATTGGAGCAATCAGCCCCAGCATTTT	CASSVGQGDWSNQPQHF
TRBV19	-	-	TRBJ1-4	TGTGCCAGCCGGCGGAGAGAAAAACTGTTTTTT	CASRRREKLFF
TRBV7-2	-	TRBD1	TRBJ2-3	TGTGCCAGCAGCCTAAGGGGGCGCACAGATACGCAGTATTTT	CASSLRGRTDTQYF
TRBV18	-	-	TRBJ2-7	TGTGCCAGCTCACCATTGGGGGGTATAGCCTACGAGCAGTACTTC	CASSPLGGIAYEQYF
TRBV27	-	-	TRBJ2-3	TGTGCCAGCAGCTCTAGGTCGGGTGTGGTGACAGATACGCAGTATTTT	CASSSRSGVVTDTQYF
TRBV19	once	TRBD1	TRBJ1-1	TGTGCCAGTCGACGGACAGGGGGCTTGAACACTGAAGCTTTCTTT	CASRRTGGLNTEAFF
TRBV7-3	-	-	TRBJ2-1	TGTGCCAGCAGCCTAAGGCCCAGGGGAGAAGAGCAGTTCTTC	CASSLRPRGEEQFF
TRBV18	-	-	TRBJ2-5	TGTGCCAGCTCCCTTACCGGGATCCAGTACTTC	CASSLTGIQYF
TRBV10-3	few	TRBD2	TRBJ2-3	TGTGCCATCAGTGAGACTAGCGGGGGCACAGATACGCAGTATTTT	CAISETSGGTDTQYF
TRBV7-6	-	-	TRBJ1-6	TGTGCCAGCAGCTTAGAGGTGGGGGCGGTTTCACCCCTCCACTTT	CASSLEVGAVSPLHF
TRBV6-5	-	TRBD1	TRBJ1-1	TGTGCCAGCAGGGCCGGGACAGGAGTAATTGAAGCTTTCTTT	CASRAGTGVIEAFF
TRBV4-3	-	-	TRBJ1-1	TGCGCCAGCAGCCATTTACTCGAGGAGGGAGCTTTCTTT	CASSHLLEEGAFF
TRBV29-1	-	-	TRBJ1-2	TGCAGCGTTGACTCCCCCAGCATATCCGGGGGGTATGGCTACACCTTC	CSVDSPSISGGYGYTF
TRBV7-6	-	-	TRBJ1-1	TGTGCCAGCAGCTTAGGCCAGGCAGGAATGAACACTGAAGCTTTCTTT	CASSLGQAGMNTEAFF
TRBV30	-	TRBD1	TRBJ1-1	TGTGCCTGGAGTTACGACAGGGGTTGGACTGAAGCTTTCTTT	CAWSYDRGWTEAFF
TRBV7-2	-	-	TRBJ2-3	TGTGCCAGCAGCTGGGGCCTCGGGGGTACAGATACGCAGTATTTT	CASSWGLGGTDTQYF
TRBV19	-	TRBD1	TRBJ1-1	TGTGCCAGTAGTATACGACAGGGGGTACTTACTCCCGAAGCTTTCTTT	CASSIRQGVLTPEAFF
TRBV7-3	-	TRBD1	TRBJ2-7	TGTGCCAGCAGCTTAGGGACAGGTAGCTCCTACGAGCAGTACTTC	CASSLGTGSSYEQYF
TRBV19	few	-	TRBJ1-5	TGTGCCAGTAGTTCCCAGTTGATTCAGCCCCAGCATTTT	CASSSQLIQPQHF
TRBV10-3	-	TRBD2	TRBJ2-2	TGTGCCATCGCCGCCTCTCCGGGACTAGCGGGGCAGAACACCGGGGAGCTGTTTTTT	CAIAASPGLAGQNTGELFF
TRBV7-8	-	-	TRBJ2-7	TGTGCCAGCAGCTCCCAGAGACAGGCCTACGAGCAGTACTTC	CASSSQRQAYEQYF
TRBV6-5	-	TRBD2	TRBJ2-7	TGTGCCAGCAGTTACTCCGGCGGGGGGGCGTTCTACGAGCAGTACTTC	CASSYSGGGAFYEQYF
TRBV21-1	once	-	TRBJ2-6	TGTGCCAGCAGCATGGTCCACCGGGACTGTAGACCCGGGGCCAACGTCCTGACTTTC	CASSMVHRDCRPGANVLTF
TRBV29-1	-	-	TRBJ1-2	TGCAGCGTTGAAGATGAGGTAACGCCGGCCTTCTATGGCTACACCTTC	CSVEDEVTPAFYGYTF
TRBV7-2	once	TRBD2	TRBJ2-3	TGTGCCAGCAGCTTAGCCGGGGTAGCGGGAACAGATACGCAGTATTTT	CASSLAGVAGTDTQYF
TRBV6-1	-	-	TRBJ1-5	TGTGCCAGCAGTACCAGGGTCGTGGCCAATCAGCCCCAGCATTTT	CASSTRVVANQPQHF
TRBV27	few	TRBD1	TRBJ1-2	TGTGCCAGCAGTCCTTCCGGGACAGGGAACTCCGGCTACACCTTC	CASSPSGTGNSGYTF
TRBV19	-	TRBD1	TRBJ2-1	TGTGCCAGTACCAGGTTAATGGGGACAGGGGCGGGCAATGAGCAGTTCTTC	CASTRLMGTGAGNEQFF
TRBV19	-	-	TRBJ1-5	TGTGCCAGTAGTAGGGGCGTACAGCCCCAGCATTTT	CASSRGVQPQHF
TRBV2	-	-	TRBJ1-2	TGTGCCAGCAGTGAAGGGCAGGACTATGGCTACACCTTC	CASSEGQDYGYTF
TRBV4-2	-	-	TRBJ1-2	TGTGCCAGCAGCCAAGAGGGCCGGGACTCCTATGGCTACACCTTC	CASSQEGRDSYGYTF
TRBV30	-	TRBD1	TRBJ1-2	TGCTTTGTGGACAGGGCTAACTATGGCTACACCTTC	CFVDRANYGYTF
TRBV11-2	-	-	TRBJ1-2	TGTGCCAGCAGCTTAAGTCAGGCCCATGGCTACACCTTC	CASSLSQAHGYTF
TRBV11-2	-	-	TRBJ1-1	TGTGCCAGCAGCTTAGTGGGCCCAGCAGGGTCCGGAGCTTTCTTT	CASSLVGPAGSGAFF
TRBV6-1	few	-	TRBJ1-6	TGTGCCAGCAGTGAGACCGGGAGATCACCCCTCCACTTT	CASSETGRSPLHF
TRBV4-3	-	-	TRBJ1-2	TGCGCCAGCAGCCAAGTGGTGGGGGCGCACTATGGCTACACCTTC	CASSQVVGAHYGYTF
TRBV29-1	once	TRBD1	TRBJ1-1	TGCAGCGTTGAAGGTCAGGGGGACACTGAAGCTTTCTTT	CSVEGQGDTEAFF
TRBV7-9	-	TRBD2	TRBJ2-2	TGTGCCAGCAGCACCGAAGGGACTAGGGCCGGGGAGCTGTTTTTT	CASSTEGTRAGELFF
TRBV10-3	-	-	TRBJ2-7	TGTGCCATCCGCGATGTACAACTATCCTACGAGCAGTACTTC	CAIRDVQLSYEQYF
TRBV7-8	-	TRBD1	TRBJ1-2	TGTGCCAGCCTAGGTGGACAGGGGGTCGATGGCTACACCTTC	CASLGGQGVDGYTF
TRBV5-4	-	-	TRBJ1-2	TGTGCCAGCAGCTTGGTCCTTTCAGGGGAGGGGGGCTACACCTTC	CASSLVLSGEGGYTF
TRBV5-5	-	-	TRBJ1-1	TGTGCCAGCAGTCGTCAGCCGGGTGGCACTGAAGCTTTCTTT	CASSRQPGGTEAFF
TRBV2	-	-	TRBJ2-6	TGTGCCAGCAGGAGGGAATCTGGGGCCAACGTCCTGACTTTC	CASRRESGANVLTF
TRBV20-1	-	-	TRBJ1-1	TGCAGTGCTAGAAGGGGGGGAGAAGCTTTCTTT	CSARRGGEAFF
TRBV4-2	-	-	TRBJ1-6	TGTGCCAGCAGCCTCCCCTCCGGGAACTATAATTCACCCCTCCACTTT	CASSLPSGNYNSPLHF
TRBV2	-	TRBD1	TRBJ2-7	TGTGCCAGCAGTGAAGGGGGGGGGACAGGGTTCCCCTACGAGCAGTACTTC	CASSEGGGTGFPYEQYF
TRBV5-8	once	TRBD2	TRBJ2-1	TGTGCCAGCAGCTTGGGACTAGCGGACGACAATGAGCAGTTCTTC	CASSLGLADDNEQFF
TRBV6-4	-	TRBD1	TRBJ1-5	TGTGCCAGCAGTGCAACAGGGGTGGAGCCCCAGCATTTT	CASSATGVEPQHF
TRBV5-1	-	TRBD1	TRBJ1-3	TGCGCCAGCAGCTTGGTCGGCGCAGGGGGCGGAAACACCATATATTTT	CASSLVGAGGGNTIYF